Below are 26 T cell receptor beta chains sequenced from a single sample in a study of T cells in Graves' hyperthyroidism and ophthalmopathy. Amplified regions were TCR beta CDR3 sequences from RNA transcripts. HTBI primers were employed in a first-round RT-PCR of the TCR CDR3. TCRdb re-called the multiplex PCR reads with MiXCR, one entry per CDR3 protein. The sample has approximately 300,000 distinct CDR3 sequences, about 18% seen once. Material: blood. The origin of the receptors is a woman aged 55-70 years with Graves' ophthalmopathy.

The chain has TRBV6-1 and TRBJ1-5; D unresolved. Germline V gene sequence: CDR1 MNHNS, CDR2 SASEGT. Between the trimmed V and J ends, which lost 3 bases and 1 base, there was a span of 7 bases. CDR3 length: 14 amino acids. CDR3 protein: CASSDSMSNQPQHF. Written as DNA, the CDR3 is TGTGCCAGCAGTGACAGTATGAGCAATCAGCCCCAGCATTTT.

This clonotype has a count of ten or more. Here the CDR3 reads CASSQDWSFGYGYTF. CDR3 coding DNA: TGCGCCAGCAGCCAAGATTGGAGTTTCGGCTATGGCTACACCTTC. This chain joins TRBV4-3 and TRBJ1-2, with D unresolved. Trimming took 0 bases from V and 4 from J, leaving 12 bases between them. Germline V gives CDR1 LGHNA, CDR2 YSLEER. This CDR3 is 15 amino acids long.

In its sample, this clonotype was seen a few times. An end of the junction differs from the germline gene, which may be a read error. The chain joins TRBV5-1 to TRBJ2-1, with TRBD2 matching over 11 bases. This CDR3 region has 15 residues. CDR1 is SGHRS, CDR2 YFSETQ, per germline. CDR3 sequence (DNA): TGCGCCAACAGCGGAGTAGCGGGAGGGGGTCATGAGCAGTTCTTC. Translated: CANSGVAGGGHEQFF.

This clonotype was seen a handful of times. The J gene is TRBJ1-6, the V gene TRBV6-1; 8 nucleotides line up with TRBD1. After removal of 8 bases from V and 6 bases from J, the junction contained 0 bases not matched to a gene. The CDR3 is 12 residues long. Germline CDR1 reads MNHNS; CDR2 reads SASEGT. In nucleotides, the CDR3 is TGTGCCAGCGGACAGGGTAATTCACCCCTCCACTTT. This codes for CASGQGNSPLHF.

V and J are TRBV7-2 and TRBJ2-1; 12 bases are shared with TRBD1. The V and J ends lost 5 bases and 7 bases, in that order; junction bases with no gene match: 6. The CDR3 extends over 15 amino acids. CDR1 SGHTA and CDR2 FQGNSA come from the germline V gene. This CDR3 is CASSLGQGATNEQFF. The CDR3 nucleotides read TGTGCCAGCAGCCTGGGACAGGGGGCAACGAATGAGCAGTTCTTC.

This clonotype was picked up many times. The chain employs TRBV29-1 and TRBJ2-6; 9 positions agree with TRBD2. Germline values: CDR1 SQVTM, CDR2 ANQGSEA. The V and J ends lost 3 bases and 0 bases, in that order; junction bases with no gene match: 6. The CDR3 is 17 residues long. CDR3 sequence (DNA): TGCAGCGTTGATGCGGGAGGGCCCTCCTCTGGGGCCAACGTCCTGACTTTC. The encoded protein is CSVDAGGPSSGANVLTF.

This clonotype was seen at least ten times. This chain uses TRBV6-2 or TRBV6-3 with TRBJ2-7, with 7 bases identical to TRBD2. CDR1 is MNHEY and CDR2 is SVGEGT in the germline V gene. The J segment lost 5 bases and the V segment lost 5 bases, leaving 15 bases of the junction unmatched. This CDR3 is built from 16 residues. The CDR3 loop is CASSQEWTSPLDEQYF. The DNA of the CDR3 is TGTGCCAGCAGTCAGGAATGGACTAGTCCTCTCGACGAGCAGTACTTC.

This clonotype was seen ten or more times. The V gene is TRBV12-3 or TRBV12-4, the J gene TRBJ2-7; 7 bases line up with TRBD1. With V trimmed by 4 bases and J by 5 bases, 11 bases remained unmatched. The CDR3 totals 15 residues. CDR3 in DNA: TGTGCCAGCAGTTGGAAACAGGGGAACCTTAACGAGCAGTACTTC. The encoded protein is CASSWKQGNLNEQYF.

This clonotype was recorded many times. The CDR3 spells CASSQTGSSYNEQFF. The DNA for the CDR3 is TGTGCCAGCAGTCAGACGGGAAGCTCCTACAATGAGCAGTTCTTC. The chain carries TRBV6-1 and TRBJ2-1; TRBD2 is a possible D gene (5 bases). V shed 5 bases and J shed 0 bases, with 11 bases lying between them. Germline V gene lookup returns CDR1 MNHNS and CDR2 SASEGT. This CDR3 is built from 15 residues.

This clonotype was counted only a few times. The rearrangement uses TRBV20-1 and TRBJ2-6; 7 bases are a match to TRBD2. The CDR3 spans 16 residues. V dropped 6 bases and J dropped 0; count of bases not matched to a gene: 8. Germline CDR1 and CDR2: DFQATT and SNEGSKA (reference sequence). For the CDR3, the DNA is TGCAGTGCGCAGGGACGGACTAGCTCTGGGGCCAACGTCCTGACTTTC. Translating gives CSAQGRTSSGANVLTF.

The chain combines TRBV5-1 with TRBJ2-5; the match to TRBD1 covers 10 bases. Per germline, CDR1 SGHRS and CDR2 YFSETQ. With V trimmed by 4 bases and J by 0 bases, 6 bases remained unmatched. This CDR3 spans 16 amino acids. The chain's CDR3 is CASSDGGQGYQETQYF. The DNA of the CDR3 is TGCGCCAGCAGCGATGGGGGACAGGGGTACCAAGAGACCCAGTACTTC.

This clonotype was counted only a few times. The chain employs TRBV9 and TRBJ2-3, with 15 bases aligning to TRBD2. The CDR3 sequence is 15 residues long. After removal of 5 bases from V and 6 bases from J, the junction contained 4 bases not matched to a gene. Germline V gene sequence: CDR1 SGDLS, CDR2 YYNGEE. Here the CDR3 DNA reads TGTGCCAGCAGGGGACTAGCGGGAGGCGGGGATACGCAGTATTTT. As protein: CASRGLAGGGDTQYF.

The chain recombines TRBV7-7 with TRBJ1-1; 9 bases fit TRBD1. CDR3 length: 17 residues. CDR1 and CDR2 (germline): SSHAT, FNYEAQ (reference sequence). The junction had 12 bases not matched to a gene; V was cut back by 6 bases and J by 1 base. This CDR3 is CASRDDRGDEENTEAFF. CDR3 DNA: TGTGCCAGCAGAGACGACAGGGGGGATGAGGAGAACACTGAAGCTTTCTTT.

Many counts were recorded for this clonotype. V and J are TRBV7-8 and TRBJ1-2; a weak D match, TRBD1 (6 bases). Trimming left V 5 bases short and J 2 bases short, with 21 bases between. The germline gives CDR1 SGHVS, CDR2 FQNEAQ. The CDR3 runs 17 residues. The CDR3, as DNA: TGTGCCAGCAGCCGAACCAGAGGACAGATTCTCAACTATGGCTACACCTTC. Amino acids: CASSRTRGQILNYGYTF.

This clonotype was counted ten times or more. V gene TRBV5-1 combines with J gene TRBJ1-1, with 9 bases lining up with TRBD1. V shed 8 bases and J 5 bases; nucleotides not matched to a gene: 7. This CDR3 contains 13 residues. The germline V gene encodes CDR1 SGHRS and CDR2 YFSETQ. The CDR3 is CASQTGGQTEAFF. CDR3 nucleotide sequence: TGCGCCAGTCAAACAGGGGGCCAGACTGAAGCTTTCTTT. The full variable domain, its missing parts supplied by reference TRBV5-1 and TRBJ1-1, is KAGVTQTPRYLIKTRGQQVTLSCSPISGHRSVSWYQQTPGQGLQFLFEYFSETQRNKGNFPGRFSGRQFSNSRSEMNVSTLELGDSALYLCASQTGGQTEAFFGQGTRLTVV.

This clonotype occurred many times. This chain uses TRBV27 with TRBJ1-1; tentatively, D is TRBD1 (6 bases). V was cut by 3 bases and J by 0 bases, with 8 bases left in between. Germline-derived CDR1 and CDR2 are MNHEY and SMNVEV (reference sequence). The CDR3 runs to 14 residues. The CDR3: CASSLKGVNTEAFF. The CDR3 DNA follows: TGTGCCAGCAGTTTGAAGGGGGTGAACACTGAAGCTTTCTTT.

This clonotype was counted ten times or more. V usage is TRBV6-2 or TRBV6-3 and J usage is TRBJ2-3; TRBD1 matches at 7 bases. After removal of 6 bases from V and 3 bases from J, the junction contained 12 bases not matched to a gene. CDR3 length: 16 residues. Germline CDR1 and CDR2: MNHEY and SVGEGT. DNA for the CDR3: TGTGCCAGCAGCCCCCGGGACAGCCAGAGAACAGATACGCAGTATTTT. It is translated as CASSPRDSQRTDTQYF.

This clonotype was seen ten or more times. The J gene is TRBJ2-7, the V gene TRBV27; tentative D call: TRBD1 (6 bases). V shed 10 bases and J shed 6 bases, with 22 bases lying between them. Germline CDR1 and CDR2: MNHEY and SMNVEV (reference sequence). This CDR3 has 14 residues. The CDR3 coding sequence is TGTGCCACCGCCTTAGGGGACAAACGGTCCGAGCAGTACTTC. Amino acids: CATALGDKRSEQYF.

This clonotype was counted at least ten times. V usage is TRBV4-3 and J usage is TRBJ2-7, with 9 bases lining up with TRBD2. CDR3 length: 15 amino acids. With 1 base clipped from V and 0 bases from J, the junction kept 1 base outside the gene matches. Germline V lookup: CDR1 LGHNA, CDR2 YSLEER. The CDR3 DNA reads as TGCGCCAGCAGCCAAGGACTAGCGGTCTCCTACGAGCAGTACTTC. Its translation is CASSQGLAVSYEQYF.

This clonotype showed up many times. The rearrangement links TRBV3-1 to TRBJ1-1; maybe TRBD1 (5 bases). Germline-derived CDR1 and CDR2 are LGHDT and YNNKEL (reference sequence). The CDR3 spans 15 residues. V was pared by 1 base and J by 7 bases, with 16 bases between. The CDR3 DNA follows: TGTGCCAGCAGCCAAGGGTCAGGGCGGGGAAGTGAAGCTTTCTTT. Translation gives CASSQGSGRGSEAFF.

This clonotype has only a few counts. This chain links TRBV2 with TRBJ1-1; 7 nucleotides agree with TRBD1. CDR1 and CDR2 from the germline V gene are SNHLY and FYNNEI. The length of the CDR3 is 12 residues. The ends lost 7 bases at V and 5 bases at J; junction bases unmatched: 4. The CDR3 DNA sequence: TGTGCCAGCACAGGGGGAAGTACTGAAGCTTTCTTT. It encodes CASTGGSTEAFF.

This clonotype was counted at least ten times. The CDR3 here is CASSPQLTGQGASVEKLFF. In nucleotides, the CDR3 is TGTGCCAGCAGCCCACAGCTAACGGGACAGGGGGCGTCGGTGGAAAAACTGTTTTTT. The V gene is TRBV9, the J gene TRBJ1-4; 12 bases line up with TRBD1. Trimming took 4 bases from V and 8 from J; bases not matched to a gene: 18. Germline V gene sequence: CDR1 SGDLS, CDR2 YYNGEE. There are 19 residues in the CDR3.

This clonotype was found many times. CDR3 protein: CASLAGIVTGELFF. CDR3 DNA sequence: TGTGCCAGCCTGGCAGGGATCGTTACCGGGGAGCTGTTTTTT. The chain employs TRBV6-2 or TRBV6-3 and TRBJ2-2, with D perhaps TRBD1 (5 bases). Trimming shortened V by 8 bases and J by 5 bases, and 15 bases separated the two germline ends. The germline V gene encodes CDR1 MNHEY and CDR2 SVGEGT. The CDR3 loop spans 14 amino acids.

The chain combines TRBV20-1 with TRBJ2-6, with 7 bases identical to TRBD2. The ends lost 5 bases at V and 1 base at J; junction bases unmatched: 14. Germline CDR1 and CDR2: DFQATT and SNEGSKA (reference sequence). CDR3 length: 18 residues. CDR3 coding DNA: TGCAGTGCTTGGGACCGGGACTATTCTGGTTCTGGGGCCAACGTCCTGACTTTC. Translating gives CSAWDRDYSGSGANVLTF.

This chain joins TRBV20-1 and TRBJ1-6; D is ambiguous. The CDR3 runs to 14 residues. The V end was cut by 3 bases, the J end by 6 bases, with 12 bases between. Germline lookup yields CDR1 DFQATT and CDR2 SNEGSKA (reference sequence). The CDR3 DNA sequence: TGCAGTGCTAGGAGTAGTGTAGGTAATTCACCCCTCCACTTT. Translated, it gives CSARSSVGNSPLHF.

This clonotype has at least ten counts. The chain links TRBV7-2 to TRBJ1-2; the D gene is possibly TRBD1 (5 bases). The germline V and J ends were trimmed by 1 base and 1 base, with 7 bases remaining between them. Germline CDR1 is SGHTA and CDR2 is FQGNSA. CDR3 length equals 14 residues. The CDR3 nucleotides are TGTGCCAGCAGCTTAGAACAGGATAACTATGGCTACACCTTC. Its translation: CASSLEQDNYGYTF.